The clone carrying this T cell receptor beta chain was seen only a few times. The junction and the germline gene differ at one end; a read error may be behind it. Germline CDR1 reads KGHDR; CDR2 reads SFDVKD. The CDR3 totals 15 residues. This sample was included in a study of T cells in Graves' hyperthyroidism and ophthalmopathy. A lack of ophthalmopathy progression within 18 months defined stable Graves' hyperthyroidism. Patients showing uncontrolled infection, other autoimmune disease, pregnancy or lactation were ineligible. TCR beta CDR3 sequences were amplified from RNA transcripts. RT-PCR in the first round (using the HTBI primer set) targeted the TCR CDR3. TCRdb used MiXCR to reprocess the multiplex PCR reads, holding one entry per CDR3 protein. Among about 350,000 distinct CDR3 sequences, around 14% were seen once, and the ten largest hold approximately 23%.

The sequence came from a woman aged 30 to 39 with Graves' hyperthyroidism. V and J are TRBV24-1 and TRBJ2-1; 16 nucleotides line up with TRBD2. What was sequenced was blood. The CDR3 sequence is CATSVLGLAGGEQFF. The DNA of the CDR3 is TGTGCCACCAGTGTTTTGGGACTAGCGGGAGGGGAGCAGTTCTTC.